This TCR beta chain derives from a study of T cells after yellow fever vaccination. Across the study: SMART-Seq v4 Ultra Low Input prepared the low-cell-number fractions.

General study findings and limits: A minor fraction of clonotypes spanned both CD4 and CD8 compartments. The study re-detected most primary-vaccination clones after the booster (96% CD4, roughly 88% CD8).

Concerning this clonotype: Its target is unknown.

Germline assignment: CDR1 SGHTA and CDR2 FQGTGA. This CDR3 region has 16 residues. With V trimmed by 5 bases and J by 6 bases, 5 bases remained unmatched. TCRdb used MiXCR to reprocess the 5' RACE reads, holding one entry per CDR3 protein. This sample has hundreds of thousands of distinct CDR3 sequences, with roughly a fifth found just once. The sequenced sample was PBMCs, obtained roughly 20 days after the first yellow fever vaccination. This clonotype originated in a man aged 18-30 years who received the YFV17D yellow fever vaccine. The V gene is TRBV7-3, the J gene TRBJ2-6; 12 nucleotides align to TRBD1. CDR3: CASSRDRGRQANVLTF. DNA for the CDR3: TGTGCCAGCAGCCGGGACAGGGGGCGTCAGGCCAACGTCCTGACTTTC.